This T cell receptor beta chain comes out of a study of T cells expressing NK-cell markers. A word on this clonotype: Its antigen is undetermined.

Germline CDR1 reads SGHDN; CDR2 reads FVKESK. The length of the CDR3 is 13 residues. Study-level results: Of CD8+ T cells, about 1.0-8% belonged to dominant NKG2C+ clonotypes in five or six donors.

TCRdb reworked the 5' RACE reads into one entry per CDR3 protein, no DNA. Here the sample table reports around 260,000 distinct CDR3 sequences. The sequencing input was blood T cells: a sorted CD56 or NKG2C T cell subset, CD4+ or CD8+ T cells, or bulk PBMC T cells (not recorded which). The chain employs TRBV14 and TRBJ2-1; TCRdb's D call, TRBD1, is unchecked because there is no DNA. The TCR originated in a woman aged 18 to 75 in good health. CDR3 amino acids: CASSRDWGNEQFF.